This TCR beta chain is drawn from a study of cytomegalovirus exposure and HLA in healthy donors (dated by TCRdb to about 2017). At the level of the whole study: According to an earlier analysis of a few hundred of the donors, about 179 million T cells yielded 95 million to 140 million unique TCR beta sequences and less than 300 Gb of sequence data. Roughly 300 gigabases of sequencing data and approximately 85 million unique TCR sequences were included in an early release covering several hundred HLA-typed donors. Among the roughly 400 genotyped donors, around 81% belonged to the genetic ancestry cluster associated with self-reported Caucasian donors. The study aimed to test whether cataloging public T cell receptors could reveal signatures of past pathogen exposure. Using immunosequencing, the study profiled T cell repertoires from fewer than 850 subjects and related those repertoires to cytomegalovirus serostatus. Besides the first cohort of 550 to 750 subjects, a separate validation cohort made up of 95 to 150 different subjects was used. High-throughput TCR immunosequencing, statistical association of individual TCRs with disease status, and machine learning were combined to predict cytomegalovirus infection status. A later analysis re-analyzed previously published TCR beta repertoires from several hundred donors and added high-resolution HLA genotyping to study TCR occurrence patterns. In the later analysis, no new phenotypic data were used to find candidate immune exposures; instead, reliance was placed on TCR beta sequences and their occurrence across donors. In an earlier analysis of 587 of the donors, high-throughput TCR beta sequencing was used to judge whether each TCR beta V gene segment behaved as functional or pseudogenic. Donor age, sex, ethnicity and CMV serostatus were collected together with the repertoire data. A later genetic analysis took genome-wide SNP genotypes for about three fifths of the 666 donors and used that subset as a discovery cohort. Every discovery cohort repertoire had been produced on one sequencing platform. Class I and class II HLA loci were covered by the typing at four-digit resolution. Typing coverage varied by locus: 629-630 donors for A, B, C, DRB1 and DQB1; roughly 510 for DQA1; over 600 for DPA1; roughly 450 for DPB1. Because of strong linkage in the cohort, four or five DR-DQ haplotypes were treated as single units for association and clustering. Across 398 genotyped donors of the cohort, an average of roughly 250,000 unique TCR beta nucleotide sequences per donor were sequenced, and roughly 17% of those sequences were non-productive.

On this clone: What antigen it recognizes has not been identified. The record has no base qualities; no much larger clone is one base away.

The investigation overall reported the following: The classifier was reported to diagnose cytomegalovirus status with high specificity and sensitivity in both the original cohort and the validation cohort. The 87-base-pair reads could not distinguish some IMGT-functional V segments, including TRBV6-2 and TRBV6-3, so those segments were excluded. A later analysis found that TCR association rates varied across HLA loci, with DRB1 alleles showing the most associated TCRs and HLA-C alleles the fewest. The presence/absence analyses assumed that sequencing depth was roughly uniform across donors, and that assumption may not be true. It was suggested by the authors that the approach could potentially be generalized to other disease states and immunological phenotypes. Most CMV-associated TCR beta chains appeared to be HLA-restricted in a later analysis, and the HLA associations seemed to be driven largely by CMV exposure. In a later genetic analysis, fewer N-insertions in productive TCRs were reported among donors in an Asian-associated ancestry cluster than the roughly 700-donor mean. In this cohort, only TCR beta chains were sequenced, and detectable features were limited by the absence of alpha or paired-chain data. In an earlier analysis of 587 of the donors, most TCR beta V segments appeared in productive rearrangements about 87% or about 30% of the time, broadly matching IMGT annotations. In a later analysis, some 18,000 TCR beta sequences were associated with specific HLA alleles at a false discovery rate of 0.05. Because some donors lacked HLA typing at each locus, the association tests relied only on the typed subset. The sequencing pipeline was judged likely to have produced a cluster of highly shared sequence variants as a technical artifact. Because counts were too low, roughly 16 rarely observed V segments, including chromosome 9 orphons, were excluded from the earlier analysis of 587 of the donors. In a later analysis, HLA-associated TCR beta chains showed more clonal expansion and lower generation probabilities than non-associated chains that were equally common. In a later analysis, several top co-occurrence clusters were reported to appear linked to parvovirus B19, influenza, CMV and Epstein-Barr virus. A further reported finding was that TCR beta sequences accurately predicted the HLA-A and HLA-B alleles for most subjects in the first cohort. In a later genetic analysis, a missense DCLRE1C variant was associated with V-gene and J-gene trimming of TCR beta chains, and the association was replicated in an independent cohort. For the cohort, immune exposure information was limited to CMV serostatus. The study listed 170 or so TCR beta chains as associated with cytomegalovirus. When HLA alleles, especially DR and DQ, strongly co-occurred, attributing TCR associations to individual alleles was difficult. In vitro tests confirmed that three of the cytomegalovirus-associated TCR beta chains recognize cytomegalovirus antigens. While some public TCRs were present in many individuals, most TCR sequences turned up only very rarely across donors. Linkage disequilibrium might explain the correlated functional status among segregating V segments, but an unknown experimental factor could not be ruled out.

Receptor libraries were prepared by the immunoSEQ multiplex PCR assay. A mixture of 60 forward primers for TCR Vbeta segments and 13 reverse primers for TCR Jbeta segments was used in the multiplex PCR. Amplification of the CDR3 region of rearranged TCR beta genes was performed with a multiplex PCR assay on genomic DNA. The amplified TCR beta libraries were sequenced on the Illumina HiSeq System as 87-base-pair reads. The study's own analysis went as follows. A later analysis tallied approximately 87 million unique TCR beta chains across the 666 repertoires, and about 12 million of those chains were shared by two or more donors. To remove PCR and sequencing errors, raw reads were error-corrected and collapsed into unique sequences using a nearest-neighbor algorithm that merged closely related sequences. Alignment of CDR3 sequences to IMGT reference sequences was used to assign V, D and J gene segments. For a sequence to be retained, at least a six-nucleotide match to both a V gene segment and a J gene segment was required. A rearrangement counted as productive if the CDR3 had no stop codons and remained in frame with V and J, and every other rearrangement counted as non-productive. Following IMGT convention, CDR3 was defined as the stretch from the second conserved V-encoded cysteine to the conserved J-encoded phenylalanine. The earlier analysis of fewer than 700 of the donors excluded sequences that lacked an unambiguous match to a single V gene segment. In an earlier analysis of approximately 550 of the donors, V segments were called functional above 56.7% productive rearrangements and were called segregating when the between-donor standard deviation exceeded 5%. To diagnose cytomegalovirus status from the catalog of TCR beta chain sequences, a statistical classification framework was built. In a later analysis, V and J genes were assigned by comparing TCR nucleotide sequences against IMGT/GENE-DB human TR gene sequences. The TCRdist pipeline was used in a later analysis to assign CDR3 sequences and most-parsimonious VDJ recombination scenarios. In a later analysis, every TCR beta chain was defined by the combination of its CDR3 amino acid sequence and its V-gene family, and reads without a unique V-gene family were dropped. To address suspected cross-contamination and a sequencing artifact, a later analysis removed a few hundred highly shared, low-generation-probability nucleotide sequences. In a later analysis, a clonal expansion index was calculated for each public chain from normalized within-repertoire ranks of inferred template counts. A later analysis computed generation probabilities with a VDJ recombination model fitted to out-of-frame rearrangements, and checked the results against IGoR. In a later analysis, hypergeometric tests were used to score TCR-TCR, TCR-HLA and TCR-CMV co-occurrence, with a repertoire-size bias correction applied to TCR pairs. To estimate false discovery rates, a later analysis permuted the HLA or CMV assignments 20 times. In a later analysis, co-occurring TCRs were grouped with DBSCAN, and TCRdist sequence similarity was added when clustering was performed within HLA-allele-positive subsets. Repertoires with fewer than 30,000 or more than 120,000 public chains, plus five repertoires with anomalous nucleotide sharing, were excluded from co-occurrence clustering. TCRdb mirrors the immuneACCESS table, restricted to in-frame sequences. Some clones are absent from its copies; in checked studies, under half trace to an unresolved V gene, and the reason for the others is unknown. That table supplies the V and J calls and clone size; D and trimming were determined from the DNA. The sample data list under 250,000 clones, and 85% of these were observed just once. The top ten constitute around 1.4% of the sample.

The cohort comprised around 700 healthy bone marrow donors. Cohort members were all nominally healthy when sampled, although unrecorded immune exposures were likely present. CMV serostatus was recorded as positive for about 310 and negative for about half of the roughly 700 cohort members, whereas no CMV serostatus was recorded for the donor in question. A peripheral blood sample was provided by each donor, and peripheral blood mononuclear cells were used for TCR beta sequencing. Genomic DNA was extracted from the blood cell samples with the Qiagen DNeasy Blood Extraction Kit. From the germline V gene, CDR1 is MGHDK and CDR2 is SYGVNS. The junction shows trimming of 5 bases on V and 3 bases on J, plus 22 bases between the germline ends. Inclusive of the bounding cysteine and phenylalanine, the CDR3 is 17 residues long. The DNA shown is the 51-base CDR3, in frame from base 1.

Input material: PBMCs. The chain is encoded by TRBV25-1 joined to TRBJ2-5, with a tentative D gene TRBD2 over 5 matching bases. This TCR was recovered from a human donor in good health. The CDR3 reads as follows: CASSTRLRLPLEETQYF. The sequenced DNA: TGTGCCAGCAGTACTAGACTGAGGCTGCCGTTAGAAGAGACCCAGTACTTC.